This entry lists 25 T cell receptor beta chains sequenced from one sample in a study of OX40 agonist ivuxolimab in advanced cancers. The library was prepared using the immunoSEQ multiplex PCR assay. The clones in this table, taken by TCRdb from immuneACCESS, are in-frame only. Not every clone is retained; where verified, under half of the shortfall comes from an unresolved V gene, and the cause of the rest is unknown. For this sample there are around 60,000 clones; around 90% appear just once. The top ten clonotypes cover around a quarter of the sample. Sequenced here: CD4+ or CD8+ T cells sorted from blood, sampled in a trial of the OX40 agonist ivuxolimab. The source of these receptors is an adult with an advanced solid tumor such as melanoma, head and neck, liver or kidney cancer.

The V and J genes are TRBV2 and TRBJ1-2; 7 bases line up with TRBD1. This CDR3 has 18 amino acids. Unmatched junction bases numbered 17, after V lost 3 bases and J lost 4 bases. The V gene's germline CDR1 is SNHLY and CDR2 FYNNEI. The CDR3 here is CASSDVDRETSPTYGYTF. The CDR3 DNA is TGTGCCAGCAGTGACGTCGACAGGGAGACAAGCCCTACCTATGGCTACACCTTC.

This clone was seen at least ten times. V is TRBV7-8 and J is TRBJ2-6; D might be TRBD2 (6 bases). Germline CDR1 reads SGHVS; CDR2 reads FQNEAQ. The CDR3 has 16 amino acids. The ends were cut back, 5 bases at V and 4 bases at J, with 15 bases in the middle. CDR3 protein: CASSVGGITGANVLTF. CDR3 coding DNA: TGTGCCAGCAGCGTCGGGGGAATAACAGGGGCCAACGTCCTGACTTTC.

CDR3 nucleotide sequence: TGTGCCAGCAGTCTATCGGACCTCTCGGATAATGAAAAACTGTTTTTT. This encodes CASSLSDLSDNEKLFF. V usage is TRBV28 and J usage is TRBJ1-4; no clear D. V was shortened by 5 bases and J by 4 bases, with 17 bases between the two germline ends. The CDR3 has 16 amino acids. From germline, CDR1 is MDHEN and CDR2 SYDVKM.

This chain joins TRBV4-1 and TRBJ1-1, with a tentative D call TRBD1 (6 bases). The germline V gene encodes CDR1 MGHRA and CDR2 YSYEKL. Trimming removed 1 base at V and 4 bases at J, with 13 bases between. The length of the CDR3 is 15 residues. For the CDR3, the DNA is TGCGCCAGCAGCCAAGTGGAGGGGGGGGGCACTGAAGCTTTCTTT. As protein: CASSQVEGGGTEAFF.

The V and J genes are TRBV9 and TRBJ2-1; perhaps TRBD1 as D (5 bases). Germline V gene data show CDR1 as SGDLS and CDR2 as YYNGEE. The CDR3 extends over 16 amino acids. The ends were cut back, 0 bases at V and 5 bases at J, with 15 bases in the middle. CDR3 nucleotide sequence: TGTGCCAGCAGCGTAGCCGGCCAGGGTCCCCACAATGAGCAGTTCTTC. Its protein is CASSVAGQGPHNEQFF.

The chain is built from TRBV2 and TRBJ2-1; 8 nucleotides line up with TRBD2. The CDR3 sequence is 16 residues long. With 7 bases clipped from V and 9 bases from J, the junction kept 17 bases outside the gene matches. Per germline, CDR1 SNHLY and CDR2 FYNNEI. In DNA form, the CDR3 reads TGTGCCAGCACCCTAGGGGCGGGGGGCGCCATCATTGAGCAGTTCTTC. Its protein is CASTLGAGGAIIEQFF.

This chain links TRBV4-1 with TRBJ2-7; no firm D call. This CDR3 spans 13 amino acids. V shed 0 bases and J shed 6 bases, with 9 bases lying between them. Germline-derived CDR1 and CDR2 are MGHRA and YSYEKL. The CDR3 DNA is TGCGCCAGCAGCCAAGATCGAGCGACCGAGCAGTACTTC. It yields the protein CASSQDRATEQYF.

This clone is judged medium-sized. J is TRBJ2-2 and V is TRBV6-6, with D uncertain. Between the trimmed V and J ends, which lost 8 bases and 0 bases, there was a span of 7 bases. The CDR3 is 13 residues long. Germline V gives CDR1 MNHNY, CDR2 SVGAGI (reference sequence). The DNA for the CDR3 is TGTGCCAGCGGCCTAGCGAACACCGGGGAGCTGTTTTTT. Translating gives CASGLANTGELFF.

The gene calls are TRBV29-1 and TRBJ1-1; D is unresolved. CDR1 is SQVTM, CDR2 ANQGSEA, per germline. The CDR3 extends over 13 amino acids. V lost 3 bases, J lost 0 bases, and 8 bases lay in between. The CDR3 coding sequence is TGCAGCGTTGATAAGGGCATGAACACTGAAGCTTTCTTT. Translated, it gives CSVDKGMNTEAFF.

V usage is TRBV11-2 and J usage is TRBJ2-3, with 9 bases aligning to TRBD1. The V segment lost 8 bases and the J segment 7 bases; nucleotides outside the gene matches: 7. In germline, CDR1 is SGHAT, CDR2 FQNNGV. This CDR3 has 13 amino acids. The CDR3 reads CASEIGQGNTQYF. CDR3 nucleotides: TGTGCCAGCGAGATTGGACAGGGGAATACGCAGTATTTT. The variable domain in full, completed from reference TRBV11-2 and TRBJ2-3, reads EAGVAQSPRYKIIEKRQSVAFWCNPISGHATLYWYQQILGQGPKLLIQFQNNGVVDDSQLPKDRFSAERLKGVDSTLKIQPAKLEDSAVYLCASEIGQGNTQYFGPGTRLTVL.

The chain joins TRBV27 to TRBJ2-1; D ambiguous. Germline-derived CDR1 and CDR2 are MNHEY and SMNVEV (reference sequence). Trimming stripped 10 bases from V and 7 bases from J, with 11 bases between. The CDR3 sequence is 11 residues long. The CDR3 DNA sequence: TGTGCCATCAGCGCCGGGAATGAGCAGTTCTTC. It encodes CAISAGNEQFF.

CDR3: CASSLAGARDTQYF. The CDR3 coding sequence is TGCGCCAGCAGTCTAGCGGGGGCTCGGGATACGCAGTATTTT. This chain links TRBV10-1 with TRBJ2-3, with TRBD2 identical over 10 bases. The length of the CDR3 is 14 residues. V trimming: 5 bases; J trimming: 6 bases; junction bases outside the gene matches: 5. The germline CDR1 and CDR2 sequences are WNHNN and SYGVQD (reference sequence).

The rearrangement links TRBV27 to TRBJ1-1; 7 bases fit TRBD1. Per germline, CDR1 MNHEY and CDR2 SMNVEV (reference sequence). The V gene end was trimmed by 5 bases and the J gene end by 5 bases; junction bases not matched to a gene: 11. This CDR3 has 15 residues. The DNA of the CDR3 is TGTGCCAGCAGTACCAAAGGGGGCACGGGTACTGAAGCTTTCTTT. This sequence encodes CASSTKGGTGTEAFF.

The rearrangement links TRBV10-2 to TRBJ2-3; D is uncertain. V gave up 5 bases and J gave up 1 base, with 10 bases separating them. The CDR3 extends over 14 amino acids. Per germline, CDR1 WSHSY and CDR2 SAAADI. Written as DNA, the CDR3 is TGCGCCAGCAGTTTCCCCGATGGCACAGATACGCAGTATTTT. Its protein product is CASSFPDGTDTQYF.

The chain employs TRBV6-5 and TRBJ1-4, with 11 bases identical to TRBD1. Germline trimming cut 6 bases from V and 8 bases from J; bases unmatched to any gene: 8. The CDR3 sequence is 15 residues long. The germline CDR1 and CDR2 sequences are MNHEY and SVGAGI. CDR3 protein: CASSTGTGGLEKLFF. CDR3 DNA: TGTGCCAGCAGCACAGGGACAGGGGGTTTGGAAAAACTGTTTTTT.

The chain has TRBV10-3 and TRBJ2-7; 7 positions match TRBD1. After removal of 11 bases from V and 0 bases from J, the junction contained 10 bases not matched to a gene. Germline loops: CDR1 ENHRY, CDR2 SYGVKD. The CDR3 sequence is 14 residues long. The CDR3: CAARRDSSSYEQYF. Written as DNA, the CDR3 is TGTGCCGCTCGCCGGGACAGTAGCTCCTACGAGCAGTACTTC.

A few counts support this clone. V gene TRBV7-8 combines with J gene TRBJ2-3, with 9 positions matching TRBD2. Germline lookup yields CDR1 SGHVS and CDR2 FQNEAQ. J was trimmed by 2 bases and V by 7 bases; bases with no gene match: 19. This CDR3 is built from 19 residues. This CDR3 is CASMFGRWGAGGLTDTQYF. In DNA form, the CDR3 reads TGTGCCAGCATGTTTGGGCGGTGGGGCGCGGGAGGGCTCACAGATACGCAGTATTTT.

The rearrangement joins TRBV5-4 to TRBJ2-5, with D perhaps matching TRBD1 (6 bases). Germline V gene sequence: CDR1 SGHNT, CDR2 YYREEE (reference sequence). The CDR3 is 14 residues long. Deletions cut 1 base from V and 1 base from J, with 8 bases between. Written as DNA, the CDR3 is TGTGCCAGCAGCTTGAAGACAGGCCAAGAGACCCAGTACTTC. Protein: CASSLKTGQETQYF.

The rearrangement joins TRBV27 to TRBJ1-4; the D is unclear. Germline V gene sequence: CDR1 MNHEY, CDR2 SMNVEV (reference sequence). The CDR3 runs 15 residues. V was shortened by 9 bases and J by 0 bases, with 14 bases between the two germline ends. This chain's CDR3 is CARDSDPATNEKLFF. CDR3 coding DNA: TGTGCCAGGGACTCAGACCCCGCAACTAATGAAAAACTGTTTTTT.

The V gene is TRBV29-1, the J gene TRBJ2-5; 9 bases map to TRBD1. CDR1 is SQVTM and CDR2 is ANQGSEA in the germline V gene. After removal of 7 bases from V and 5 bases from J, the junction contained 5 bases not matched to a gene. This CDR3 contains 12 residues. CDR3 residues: CSAQGAWETQYF. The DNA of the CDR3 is TGCAGCGCACAGGGGGCTTGGGAGACCCAGTACTTC.

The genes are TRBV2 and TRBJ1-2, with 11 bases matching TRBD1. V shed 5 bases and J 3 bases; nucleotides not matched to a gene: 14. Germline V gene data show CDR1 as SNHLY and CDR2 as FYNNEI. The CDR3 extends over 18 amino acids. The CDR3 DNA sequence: TGTGCCAGCAGTCACGAAAGGACAGGGGGCGATATCGACTATGGCTACACCTTC. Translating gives CASSHERTGGDIDYGYTF.

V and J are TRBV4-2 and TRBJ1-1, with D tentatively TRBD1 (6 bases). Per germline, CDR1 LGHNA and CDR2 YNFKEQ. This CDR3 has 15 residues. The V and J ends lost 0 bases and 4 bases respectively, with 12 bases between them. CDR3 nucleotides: TGTGCCAGCAGCCAAGAGGAAGGGGGGGGCACTGAAGCTTTCTTT. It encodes CASSQEEGGGTEAFF.

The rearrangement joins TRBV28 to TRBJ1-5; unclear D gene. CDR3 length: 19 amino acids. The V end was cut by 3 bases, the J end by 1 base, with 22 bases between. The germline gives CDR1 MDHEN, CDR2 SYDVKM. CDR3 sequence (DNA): TGTGCCAGCAGTTTTCCACCCCCGCCAGCCCTGGTAAGCAATCAGCCCCAGCATTTT. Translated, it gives CASSFPPPPALVSNQPQHF. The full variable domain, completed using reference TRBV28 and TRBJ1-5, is DVKVTQSSRYLVKRTGEKVFLECVQDMDHENMFWYRQDPGLGLRLIYFSYDVKMKEKGDIPEGYSVSREKKERFSLILESASTNQTSMYLCASSFPPPPALVSNQPQHFGDGTRLSIL.

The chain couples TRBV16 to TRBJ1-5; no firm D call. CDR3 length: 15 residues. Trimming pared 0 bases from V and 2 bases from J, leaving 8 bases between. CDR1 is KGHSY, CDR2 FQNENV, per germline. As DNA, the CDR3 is TGTGCCAGCAGCCAATCGGAGGGCGGCAATCAGCCCCAGCATTTT. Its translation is CASSQSEGGNQPQHF.

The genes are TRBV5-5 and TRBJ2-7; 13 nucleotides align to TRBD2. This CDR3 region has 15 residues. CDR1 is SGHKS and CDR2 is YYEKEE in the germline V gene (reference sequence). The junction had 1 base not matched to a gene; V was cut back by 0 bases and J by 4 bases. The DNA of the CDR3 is TGTGCCAGCAGCTTGGGGACTAGCGGGAGTTACGAGCAGTACTTC. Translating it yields CASSLGTSGSYEQYF.